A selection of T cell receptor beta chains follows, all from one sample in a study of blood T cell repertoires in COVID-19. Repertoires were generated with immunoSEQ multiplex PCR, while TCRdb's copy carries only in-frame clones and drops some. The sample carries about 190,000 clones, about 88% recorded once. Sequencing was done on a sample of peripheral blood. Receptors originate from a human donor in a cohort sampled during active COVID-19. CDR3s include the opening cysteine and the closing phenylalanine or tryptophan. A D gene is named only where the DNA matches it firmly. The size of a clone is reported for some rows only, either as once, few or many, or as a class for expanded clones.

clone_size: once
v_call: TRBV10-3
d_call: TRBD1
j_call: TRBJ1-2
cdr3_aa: CAISEPYDRGDGYTF
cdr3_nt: TGTGCCATCAGTGAGCCTTATGACAGGGGGGATGGCTACACCTTC

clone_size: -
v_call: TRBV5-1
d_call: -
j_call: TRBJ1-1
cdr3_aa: CASSLVANTEAFF
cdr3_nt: TGCGCCAGCAGCTTGGTGGCTAACACTGAAGCTTTCTTT

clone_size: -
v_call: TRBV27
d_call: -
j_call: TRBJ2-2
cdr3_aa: CASSLSGGAPGELFF
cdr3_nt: TGTGCCAGCAGTTTATCTGGGGGGGCACCCGGGGAGCTGTTTTTT

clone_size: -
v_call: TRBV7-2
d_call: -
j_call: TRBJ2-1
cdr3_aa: CASSLRGEQFF
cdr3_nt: TGTGCCAGCAGCTTACGGGGGGAGCAGTTCTTC

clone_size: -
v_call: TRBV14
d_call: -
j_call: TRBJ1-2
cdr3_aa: CASSQDTGFTGYTF
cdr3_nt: TGTGCCAGCAGCCAAGATACGGGGTTTACTGGCTACACCTTC

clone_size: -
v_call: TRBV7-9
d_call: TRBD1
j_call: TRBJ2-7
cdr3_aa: CASSPGQGAPYEQYF
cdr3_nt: TGTGCCAGCAGCCCCGGACAGGGGGCACCCTACGAGCAGTACTTC

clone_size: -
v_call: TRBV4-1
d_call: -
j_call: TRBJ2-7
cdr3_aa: CASSQAEYPSDEQYF
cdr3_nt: TGCGCCAGCAGCCAAGCCGAGTACCCTAGCGACGAGCAGTACTTC

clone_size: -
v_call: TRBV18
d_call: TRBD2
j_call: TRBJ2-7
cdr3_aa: CASSYGTSGRGYEQYF
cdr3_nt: TGTGCCAGCTCATACGGGACTAGCGGGAGGGGTTACGAGCAGTACTTC

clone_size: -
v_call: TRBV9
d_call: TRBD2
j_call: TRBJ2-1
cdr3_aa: CASSLAGGNEQFF
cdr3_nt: TGTGCCAGCAGCCTAGCGGGTGGCAATGAGCAGTTCTTC

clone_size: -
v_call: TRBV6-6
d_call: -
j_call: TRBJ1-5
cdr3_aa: CASRFYQSNQPQHF
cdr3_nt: TGTGCCAGCAGGTTCTACCAAAGCAATCAGCCCCAGCATTTT

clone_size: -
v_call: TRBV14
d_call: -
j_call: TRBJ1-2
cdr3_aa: CASSQDSGAYSNYGYTF
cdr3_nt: TGTGCCAGCAGCCAAGATTCGGGAGCATATTCTAACTATGGCTACACCTTC

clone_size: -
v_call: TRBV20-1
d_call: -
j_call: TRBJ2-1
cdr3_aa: CSAASGTPQFF
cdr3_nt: TGCAGTGCTGCTTCCGGGACTCCTCAGTTCTTC

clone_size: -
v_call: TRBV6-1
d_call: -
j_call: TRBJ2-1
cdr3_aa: CASSEYGHEQFF
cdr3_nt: TGTGCCAGCAGTGAATATGGCCATGAGCAGTTCTTC